The clone carrying this T cell receptor beta chain was detected many times. The antigen is not known. For TCR beta, libraries came from iRepertoire HTBI primers and Arm-PCR of CDR3 regions. TCRdb independently ran MiXCR on the multiplex PCR reads; one entry per CDR3 protein. The sample shows 390,000 or so distinct CDR3 sequences, approximately 12% of them seen only once. CDR3 size: 16 residues. V lost 1 base, J lost 9 bases, and 21 bases lay in between. In germline, CDR1 is MGHRA, CDR2 YSYEKL. This entry belongs to a study of regulatory T cells in long-lasting Graves disease. Study results and caveats: Persistent Graves' patients showed less TCR diversity than newly diagnosed patients showed. What was studied was peripheral blood only, and not thyroid tissue.

The time point: newly diagnosed GD, antithyroid drugs for less than 3 months. TCR sequences were obtained from RNA taken from PBMCs. These data are also associated with another study on T cells in Graves' hyperthyroidism and ophthalmopathy. As that study records: Ophthalmopathy stood apart from stable hyperthyroidism in a 13 V-J model.

The clonotype comes from a woman aged 18-35 years with Graves disease. Sequencing was performed on peripheral blood mononuclear cells (PBMCs), taken at new diagnosis, from a patient treated with antithyroid drugs. The rearrangement links TRBV4-1 to TRBJ2-5, with D perhaps matching TRBD2 (6 bases). CDR3 DNA sequence: TGCGCCAGCAGCCAAGGCGGGACTGCTCCCGTCTGGCCCCAGTACTTC. Its protein is CASSQGGTAPVWPQYF.